Following are 26 T cell receptor beta chains from one sample sequenced in a study of T cell responses to AZD1222 COVID-19 vaccine. Sequencing used immunoSEQ multiplex PCR; TCRdb keeps in-frame clones, though not all of them. This sample yields approximately 170,000 clones, of which 90% to 95% are seen a single time; less than 1.3% belongs to the top ten. The sample consisted of peripheral blood, taken 28 days after the second AZD1222 dose. These receptors were collected from an adult who received the AZD1222 COVID-19 vaccine.

The chain employs TRBV2 and TRBJ1-1, with a weak D call TRBD1 (5 bases). CDR1 and CDR2 (germline): SNHLY, FYNNEI. Trimming removed 7 bases at V and 10 bases at J, with 22 bases between. CDR3 length: 14 amino acids. The CDR3 loop reads CASKGLTGTEGAFF. The CDR3 DNA reads as TGTGCCAGCAAGGGACTAACTGGGACGGAGGGAGCTTTCTTT.

The chain carries TRBV29-1 and TRBJ2-3, with D hard to call. V was clipped by 2 bases and J by 2 bases, with 8 bases between them. The CDR3 loop spans 13 amino acids. Germline lookup yields CDR1 SQVTM and CDR2 ANQGSEA. The CDR3 here is CSVEHVFTDTQYF. CDR3 nucleotide sequence: TGCAGCGTTGAACACGTCTTCACAGATACGCAGTATTTT.

This chain joins TRBV18 and TRBJ1-5; D remains ambiguous. V was clipped by 1 base and J by 0 bases, with 10 bases between them. The CDR3 loop spans 16 amino acids. Germline loops: CDR1 KGHSH, CDR2 LQKENI. This chain's CDR3 is CASSPRPDYSNQPQHF. CDR3 in DNA: TGTGCCAGCTCACCACGGCCTGATTATAGCAATCAGCCCCAGCATTTT.

The chain combines TRBV1 with TRBJ1-5. TRBV1 is a pseudogene segment. The CDR3 has 16 residues. CDR3: CTSSQGRSSSNQPQHF. CDR3 DNA sequence: TGCACCAGCAGCCAAGGCCGTTCCTCTAGCAATCAGCCCCAGCATTTT.

This chain connects TRBV14 to TRBJ2-5; weak D call: TRBD1 (6 bases). V gave up 2 bases and J gave up 5 bases, with 12 bases separating them. The CDR3 is 14 residues long. CDR1 and CDR2 (germline): SGHDN, FVKESK. CDR3 sequence (DNA): TGTGCCAGCAGCCAACTCGGGACACGCGAGACCCAGTACTTC. It encodes CASSQLGTRETQYF.

The chain carries TRBV9 and TRBJ2-6; D remains ambiguous. The CDR3 length is 15 residues. Per the germline V gene, CDR1 is SGDLS and CDR2 is YYNGEE. V lost 3 bases and J lost 4, with 11 bases in between. CDR3 region: CASSAGGLGANVLTF. CDR3 nucleotide sequence: TGTGCCAGCAGCGCGGGTGGGCTCGGGGCCAACGTCCTGACTTTC.

This rearrangement joins TRBV6-5 to TRBJ1-2; D ambiguous. The germline gives CDR1 MNHEY, CDR2 SVGAGI. Trimming removed 6 bases from V and 8 bases from J, with 16 bases in between. The CDR3 has 13 residues. The CDR3 DNA reads TGTGCCAGCAGCGTAGCCCCGGGATTCGGCTACACCTTC. Translated, it gives CASSVAPGFGYTF.

The chain is built from TRBV7-2 and TRBJ1-4, with D possibly being TRBD1 (5 bases). CDR3 length equals 15 residues. V was cut by 1 base and J by 5 bases, with 11 bases left in between. Germline V lookup: CDR1 SGHTA, CDR2 FQGNSA. The CDR3 DNA is TGTGCCAGCAGCTTAGTAGTAGGGGAGAATGAAAAACTGTTTTTT. Protein: CASSLVVGENEKLFF. Filled out from reference TRBV7-2 and TRBJ1-4, the complete variable domain reads GAGVSQSPSNKVTEKGKDVELRCDPISGHTALYWYRQSLGQGLEFLIYFQGNSAPDKSGLPSDRFSAERTGGSVSTLTIQRTQQEDSAVYLCASSLVVGENEKLFFGSGTQLSVL.

The chain uses TRBV30 and TRBJ1-4; D is unclear. With 1 base removed from V and 0 bases from J, the gap between germline ends came to 6 bases. Looked up from germline, CDR1 is GTSNPN and CDR2 is SVGIG (reference sequence). The CDR3 sequence is 14 residues long. The CDR3 here is CAWSETATNEKLFF. DNA for the CDR3: TGTGCCTGGAGTGAAACAGCAACTAATGAAAAACTGTTTTTT.

The chain is built from TRBV25-1 and TRBJ1-2; tentatively, D is TRBD1 (5 bases). Germline assignment: CDR1 MGHDK and CDR2 SYGVNS. This CDR3 region has 12 residues. V dropped 6 bases and J dropped 8 bases, with 13 bases sitting between them. Written as DNA, the CDR3 is TGTGCCAGCAGGCGGGAACAGGAAGGCTACACCTTC. Residues: CASRREQEGYTF.

The CDR3 sequence is CASRQQGYGGYTF. CDR3 bases: TGTGCCAGCAGGCAACAGGGATACGGTGGCTACACCTTC. The chain has TRBV6-5 and TRBJ1-2, with D tentatively TRBD1 (6 bases). The V gene's germline CDR1 is MNHEY and CDR2 SVGAGI. The CDR3 runs to 13 residues. Trimming took 6 bases from V and 7 from J, leaving 15 bases between them.

The rearrangement links TRBV7-3 to TRBJ1-1, with unresolved D. V was pared by 0 bases and J by 7 bases, with 9 bases between. This CDR3 is 13 amino acids long. Germline CDR1 SGHTA, CDR2 FQGTGA. The CDR3 DNA is TGTGCCAGCAGCTTAACGAGGGCAGATGAAGCTTTCTTT. Amino acids: CASSLTRADEAFF.

This sequence joins TRBV20-1 and TRBJ2-3, with 7 positions matching TRBD2. Germline V gives CDR1 DFQATT, CDR2 SNEGSKA (reference sequence). The CDR3 runs to 14 residues. J was trimmed by 4 bases and V by 3 bases; bases with no gene match: 7. DNA for the CDR3: TGCAGTGCTAGTTGGGGGGGGAACTCAGATACGCAGTATTTT. Translation gives CSASWGGNSDTQYF.

In the case of this clone: Its ends do not fully match the called genes, so a read error is possible. The chain links TRBV7-7 to TRBJ1-4; the D is unclear. Germline CDR1 SSHAT, CDR2 FNYEAQ (reference sequence). The CDR3 spans 11 residues. The CDR3 is CASSLARCLFF. CDR3 nucleotide sequence: TGTGCTAGCAGCTTAGCGAGGTGCCTGTTTTTT.

V and J are TRBV2 and TRBJ1-6, with 10 nucleotides matching TRBD1. V shed 8 bases and J 9 bases; nucleotides not matched to a gene: 4. Germline V gene data show CDR1 as SNHLY and CDR2 as FYNNEI. The CDR3 has 13 amino acids. DNA of the CDR3: TGTGCCAGCCGGGACAGGGGAAGTTCACCCCTCCACTTT. Its translation is CASRDRGSSPLHF.

This clone was picked up one time. CDR3 sequence reads: CASSHYSSGGKSDTQYF. CDR3 sequence (DNA): TGCGCCAGCAGCCATTACTCTAGCGGGGGGAAATCAGATACGCAGTATTTT. This sequence joins TRBV4-1 and TRBJ2-3; 11 bases fit TRBD2. There are 17 residues in the CDR3. Losses at the gene ends were 3 bases for V and 4 bases for J; bases not matched to a gene: 9. Germline V lookup: CDR1 MGHRA, CDR2 YSYEKL.

The gene calls are TRBV11-2 and TRBJ2-1, with 8 bases matching TRBD2. Trimming removed 1 base from V and 5 bases from J; junction bases left unmatched: 7. CDR1 and CDR2 from the germline V gene are SGHAT and FQNNGV. The CDR3 runs to 16 residues. The CDR3 region is CASSLVAGLGNNEQFF. The CDR3 DNA reads TGTGCCAGCAGCTTAGTAGCGGGGTTGGGTAACAATGAGCAGTTCTTC.

This chain uses TRBV5-1 with TRBJ2-4; 7 positions match TRBD2. This CDR3 has 17 amino acids. The germline V gene has CDR1 SGHRS and CDR2 YFSETQ. The ends lost 4 bases at V and 3 bases at J; junction bases unmatched: 13. The CDR3 DNA reads as TGCGCCAGCAGCCCCCAGGCAGCGGGGAGGGGCAAAAACATTCAGTACTTC. Translated: CASSPQAAGRGKNIQYF.

This clone was detected once. The chain employs TRBV6-2 or TRBV6-3 and TRBJ1-5, with TRBD1 matching 7 bases. The germline gives CDR1 MNHEY, CDR2 SVGEGT. The CDR3 is made up of 15 amino acids. With V trimmed by 6 bases and J by 0 bases, 5 bases remained unmatched. The CDR3 DNA is TGTGCCAGCAGCCGAGACAGGGCTAGCAATCAGCCCCAGCATTTT. Its protein is CASSRDRASNQPQHF.

The chain couples TRBV10-3 to TRBJ1-2; TRBD1 is a possible D gene (6 bases). V was cut by 8 bases and J by 3 bases, with 13 bases left in between. Looked up from germline, CDR1 is ENHRY and CDR2 is SYGVKD. The CDR3 is 13 amino acids. In nucleotides, the CDR3 is TGTGCCATCTTACGGGGGCAGGACTATGGCTACACCTTC. Amino acid sequence: CAILRGQDYGYTF.

The rearrangement links TRBV5-1 to TRBJ2-2; tentatively, D is TRBD1 or TRBD2 (5 bases each). The CDR3 covers 17 residues. Trimming took off 0 bases at V and 3 bases at J, with 15 bases between the two ends. Germline loops: CDR1 SGHRS, CDR2 YFSETQ. The CDR3 loop is CASSLGGRTFHTGELFF. The CDR3 DNA sequence: TGCGCCAGCAGCTTGGGGGGACGGACATTCCACACCGGGGAGCTGTTTTTT. Using reference TRBV5-1 and TRBJ2-2 for the parts outside the CDR3, the full variable domain is KAGVTQTPRYLIKTRGQQVTLSCSPISGHRSVSWYQQTPGQGLQFLFEYFSETQRNKGNFPGRFSGRQFSNSRSEMNVSTLELGDSALYLCASSLGGRTFHTGELFFGEGSRLTVL.

The rearrangement links TRBV12-3 or TRBV12-4 to TRBJ1-5; no clear D gene. The CDR3 sequence is 13 residues long. V was shortened by 6 bases and J by 6 bases, with 12 bases between the two germline ends. CDR3 in amino acids: CASSWGRGQPQHF. The DNA for the CDR3 is TGTGCCAGCAGCTGGGGAAGAGGTCAGCCCCAGCATTTT.

The chain joins TRBV25-1 to TRBJ2-3; TRBD1 is a possible D gene (5 bases). With 10 bases removed from V and 4 bases from J, the gap between germline ends came to 15 bases. CDR1 is MGHDK, CDR2 SYGVNS, per germline. This CDR3 region has 13 residues. CDR3 sequence: CATSTVTADTQYF. The CDR3 DNA sequence: TGTGCCACTTCGACAGTCACGGCAGATACGCAGTATTTT.

The V call is TRBV7-9, the J call TRBJ2-5; 10 nucleotides align to TRBD1. V dropped 4 bases and J dropped 4; count of bases not matched to a gene: 9. Germline assignment: CDR1 SEHNR and CDR2 FQNEAQ (reference sequence). This CDR3 has 16 amino acids. In nucleotides, the CDR3 is TGTGCCAGCAGCTCGACAGGGGGCGCCCCTAGAGAGACCCAGTACTTC. Translating it yields CASSSTGGAPRETQYF.

The rearrangement uses TRBV27 and TRBJ1-6, with D possibly being TRBD1 (5 bases). CDR1 is MNHEY, CDR2 SMNVEV, per germline (reference sequence). This CDR3 is built from 16 residues. Trimming removed 3 bases at V and 4 bases at J, with 13 bases between. As DNA, the CDR3 is TGTGCCAGCAGTTTGGGGCGACACAGATATAATTCACCCCTCCACTTT. As protein: CASSLGRHRYNSPLHF.

The CDR3 loop is CAWSGETGHNQPQHF. As DNA, the CDR3 is TGTGCCTGGAGTGGGGAAACGGGACACAATCAGCCCCAGCATTTT. This chain links TRBV30 with TRBJ1-5; weak D call: TRBD1 (6 bases). Trimming cost V 1 base and J 3 bases, with 13 bases left between them. The CDR3 sequence is 15 residues long. Germline V gives CDR1 GTSNPN, CDR2 SVGIG (reference sequence).